The sequence of this T cell receptor (beta chain) was determined in a study of molecular identifiers for immune sequencing clone quantification. Study summary: Replicate runs used RNA from roughly 18,000 or 92,000 naive CD8 cells, which was split five ways into aliquots, and four of those aliquots were then sequenced.

Study outcomes and limitations: For highly expanded clones, sizes could be underestimated when identical TCR molecules share a barcode. More than 97% of effector molecules, versus under 1% of naive-cell molecules, belonged to clones above 20 RNA copies.

TCRdb re-derived calls from the PCR reads in MiXCR, one entry per CDR3 protein. The repertoire holds some 590,000 distinct CDR3 sequences, with less than 30% as singletons. Many counts were recorded for this clonotype. Its antigen is unidentified. Trimming took off 5 bases at V and 7 bases at J, with 24 bases between the two ends. The CDR3 loop spans 17 amino acids. The germline CDR1 and CDR2 sequences are SEHNR and FQNEAQ (reference sequence). What was sequenced was naive CD8+ T cells from blood, with Jurkat cell RNA spiked in. Regarding subset: FACS-sorted CD8+CD4-CCR7+CD45RA+ naive T cells. This sequence originates from a human donor in good health. Some libraries in this study had Jurkat cell RNA spiked in. This rearrangement joins TRBV7-9 to TRBJ1-5; D uncertain. CDR3 region: CASSHSSREGGGQPQHF. For the CDR3, the DNA is TGTGCCAGCAGCCACTCGTCAAGGGAAGGAGGAGGCCAGCCCCAGCATTTT.